This T cell receptor (beta chain) came from a study of blood T cell repertoires in COVID-19. Study summary: In each case, the material was cDNA or gDNA derived from T cells, B-cell-depleted T cells, or PBMCs.

The data were produced by immunoSEQ multiplex PCR, yet TCRdb's version contains in-frame clones alone and is incomplete. The data show approximately 150,000 clones, approximately 95% seen once. Germline V gene lookup returns CDR1 SGHVS and CDR2 FNYEAQ. The V end lost 1 base, the J end lost 4 bases, and 5 bases lay between the germline ends. The length of the CDR3 is 13 residues. This chain connects TRBV7-6 to TRBJ2-1, with D hard to call. Sequenced input: peripheral blood. This sequence was found in a woman aged 55-69 years with COVID-19, enrolled during active disease. The CDR3 region is CASSLGAYNEQFF. The DNA of the CDR3 is TGTGCCAGCAGCTTAGGAGCGTACAATGAGCAGTTCTTC.